The 27 T cell receptor beta chains below come from one sample, sequenced in a study of T cell responses to AZD1222 COVID-19 vaccine. Data came from immunoSEQ multiplex PCR; TCRdb stores just in-frame clones and leaves some out. The data show around 87,000 clones, roughly nine tenths seen once. The specimen was peripheral blood, collected 28 days after the second AZD1222 dose. The origin of the receptors is an adult who received the AZD1222 COVID-19 vaccine.

The chain joins TRBV4-3 to TRBJ1-2; perhaps TRBD1 as D (5 bases). V lost 1 base and J lost 5, with 11 bases in between. The CDR3 covers 14 residues. Germline V lookup: CDR1 LGHNA, CDR2 YSLEER. Here the CDR3 DNA reads TGCGCCAGCAGCCAAGGGCCAGGGACTTATGGCTACACCTTC. Residues: CASSQGPGTYGYTF.

The rearrangement uses TRBV6-6 and TRBJ1-5, with a weak D call TRBD1 (5 bases). CDR3 length: 10 amino acids. V dropped 11 bases and J dropped 4 bases, with 6 bases sitting between them. Looked up from germline, CDR1 is MNHNY and CDR2 is SVGAGI (reference sequence). The CDR3: CAGGNQPQHF. CDR3 sequence (DNA): TGTGCCGGGGGAAATCAGCCCCAGCATTTT.

V is TRBV5-1 and J is TRBJ2-3; 11 bases match TRBD2. Per germline, CDR1 SGHRS and CDR2 YFSETQ. Trimming removed 3 bases from V and 2 bases from J; junction bases left unmatched: 11. The CDR3 is made up of 18 amino acids. Here the CDR3 DNA reads TGCGCCAGCAGCTCAGAAAGATCTAGCGGGGGGTACACAGATACGCAGTATTTT. Translation: CASSSERSSGGYTDTQYF.

V is TRBV10-2 and J is TRBJ1-1; 10 bases agree with TRBD1. Germline assignment: CDR1 WSHSY and CDR2 SAAADI. Trimming took 9 bases from V and 4 from J; bases not matched to a gene: 14. The CDR3 loop spans 16 amino acids. The CDR3 protein is CASSGLDRGAITEAFF. The CDR3 nucleotides read TGCGCCAGTAGCGGTTTGGACAGGGGGGCCATCACTGAAGCTTTCTTT.

J is TRBJ2-1 and V is TRBV7-6; D not certain. The V gene's germline CDR1 is SGHVS and CDR2 FNYEAQ. The ends were cut back, 1 base at V and 4 bases at J, with 11 bases in the middle. The CDR3 length is 15 residues. CDR3: CASSLGGNLYNEQFF. Written as DNA, the CDR3 is TGTGCCAGCAGCTTAGGTGGGAACTTATACAATGAGCAGTTCTTC.

The chain uses TRBV7-3 and TRBJ2-3; D unclear. This CDR3 comprises 12 residues. Trimming cost V 5 bases and J 5 bases, with 8 bases left between them. Germline V gene lookup returns CDR1 SGHTA and CDR2 FQGTGA. CDR3 nucleotides: TGTGCCAGCAGCCCGAACGGAGATACGCAGTATTTT. This sequence encodes CASSPNGDTQYF.

The genes are TRBV20-1 and TRBJ2-1; D may be TRBD2 (5 bases). The V gene lost 3 bases and the J gene lost 8 bases, with 11 bases spanning the gap. The CDR3 spans 12 residues. Germline V gene sequence: CDR1 DFQATT, CDR2 SNEGSKA (reference sequence). The CDR3 DNA reads as TGCAGTGCTAGTACAAGGCGGGATGAGCAGTTCTTC. It is translated as CSASTRRDEQFF.

J is TRBJ2-1 and V is TRBV4-3; a possible D gene is TRBD2 (6 bases). Germline V gene data show CDR1 as LGHNA and CDR2 as YSLEER. The V end was cut by 0 bases, the J end by 5 bases, with 14 bases between. The CDR3 length is 16 residues. CDR3 region: CASSQDHAGLDNEQFF. CDR3 bases: TGCGCCAGCAGCCAAGATCATGCGGGGCTGGACAATGAGCAGTTCTTC.

The table lists this clone with a count of one. The chain employs TRBV12-5 and TRBJ1-3; possible D gene TRBD1, 6 bases. The CDR3 length is 17 residues. Per the germline V gene, CDR1 is LGHNT and CDR2 is FRNRAP. Trimming cost V 6 bases and J 2 bases, with 20 bases left between them. CDR3 loop: CASGRPPGQRTGNTIYF. In nucleotides, the CDR3 is TGTGCTAGTGGCCGGCCCCCGGGACAACGGACTGGAAACACCATATATTTT.

The chain links TRBV11-2 to TRBJ1-6, with 8 bases aligning to TRBD1. The length of the CDR3 is 17 residues. Trimming took 5 bases from V and 9 from J; bases not matched to a gene: 15. Germline assignment: CDR1 SGHAT and CDR2 FQNNGV. CDR3 loop: CASSHTTGTGGRSPLHF. DNA for the CDR3: TGTGCCAGCAGCCATACAACCGGGACAGGAGGCCGTTCACCCCTCCACTTT.

The chain carries TRBV10-3 and TRBJ2-3, with 7 bases aligning to TRBD2. CDR1 is ENHRY and CDR2 is SYGVKD in the germline V gene. The trim removed 1 base at V and 0 bases at J, leaving 4 bases unmatched. The CDR3 extends over 16 amino acids. The DNA of the CDR3 is TGTGCCATCAGTGAGTATCGGCGGGAGAGCACAGATACGCAGTATTTT. It specifies CAISEYRRESTDTQYF.

The chain combines TRBV5-6 with TRBJ2-7; TRBD1 matches 7 bases. Germline V gene sequence: CDR1 SGHDT, CDR2 YYEEEE. The CDR3 has 17 amino acids. The V and J ends lost 0 bases and 1 base, in that order; junction bases with no gene match: 10. The CDR3 sequence: CASSLGLTRDRSYEQYF. The CDR3 region has the DNA TGTGCCAGCAGCTTGGGTTTAACAAGGGACAGATCCTACGAGCAGTACTTC.

This clone came up a few times. The gene calls are TRBV4-3 and TRBJ2-7; 8 bases align to TRBD2. The CDR3 covers 14 residues. Losses at the gene ends were 3 bases for V and 3 bases for J; bases not matched to a gene: 4. Per the germline V gene, CDR1 is LGHNA and CDR2 is YSLEER. In DNA form, the CDR3 reads TGCGCCAGCAGCCAGAAGACTAGCGACTACGAGCAGTACTTC. It is translated as CASSQKTSDYEQYF.

This chain joins TRBV7-6 and TRBJ1-1, with D uncertain. Trimming took 1 base from V and 5 from J, leaving 8 bases between them. From germline, CDR1 is SGHVS and CDR2 FNYEAQ. CDR3 length equals 13 residues. CDR3 bases: TGTGCCAGCAGCTTAGGGGAAGTGACTGAAGCTTTCTTT. Its translation: CASSLGEVTEAFF.

The chain links TRBV18 to TRBJ1-1; TRBD1 matches 10 bases. This CDR3 is built from 15 residues. Trimming removed 3 bases from V and 4 bases from J; junction bases left unmatched: 5. Germline values: CDR1 KGHSH, CDR2 LQKENI. Here the CDR3 DNA reads TGTGCCAGCTCACCCTTCCGGGACAGGGGCACTGAAGCTTTCTTT. This sequence encodes CASSPFRDRGTEAFF.

The J gene is TRBJ1-1, the V gene TRBV2; 9 bases fit TRBD1. Germline V gene data show CDR1 as SNHLY and CDR2 as FYNNEI. V shed 9 bases and J 4 bases; nucleotides not matched to a gene: 3. The CDR3 spans 12 residues. The CDR3 nucleotides are TGTGCCAGTGGACAGGGGCCCACTGAAGCTTTCTTT. As protein: CASGQGPTEAFF.

This clone appeared once. The chain couples TRBV9 to TRBJ1-6; D is possibly TRBD1 (6 bases). Trimming took off 2 bases at V and 7 bases at J, with 13 bases between the two ends. The CDR3 is made up of 15 amino acids. From germline, CDR1 is SGDLS and CDR2 YYNGEE. The CDR3 protein is CASSVGGGENSPLHF. For the CDR3, the DNA is TGTGCCAGCAGCGTTGGAGGGGGAGAAAATTCACCCCTCCACTTT.

This chain joins TRBV5-6 and TRBJ2-7; the match to TRBD2 covers 8 bases. The junction had 11 bases not matched to a gene; V was cut back by 6 bases and J by 3 bases. CDR3 length: 15 amino acids. From germline, CDR1 is SGHDT and CDR2 YYEEEE. The CDR3 here is CASKPGGRPNYEQYF. The CDR3, as DNA: TGTGCCAGCAAACCGGGGGGGAGGCCCAACTACGAGCAGTACTTC. The complete variable domain, with remaining parts taken from reference TRBV5-6 and TRBJ2-7, reads DAGVTQSPTHLIKTRGQQVTLRCSPKSGHDTVSWYQQALGQGPQFIFQYYEEEERQRGNFPDRFSGHQFPNYSSELNVNALLLGDSALYLCASKPGGRPNYEQYFGPGTRLTVT.

The J gene is TRBJ2-7, the V gene TRBV30; 7 bases line up with TRBD1. V shed 8 bases and J 7 bases; nucleotides not matched to a gene: 8. Germline lookup yields CDR1 GTSNPN and CDR2 SVGIG (reference sequence). The CDR3 loop spans 11 amino acids. The CDR3 sequence: CAGGQTNEQYF. The CDR3 nucleotides read TGTGCCGGGGGACAGACTAATGAGCAGTACTTC. Variable domain in full (rest from reference TRBV30 and TRBJ2-7): SQTIHQWPATLVQPVGSPLSLECTVEGTSNPNLYWYRQAAGRGLQLLFYSVGIGQISSEVPQNLSASRPQDRQFILSSKKLLLSDSGFYLCAGGQTNEQYFGPGTRLTVT.

With regard to this clone: Its ends do not fully match the called genes, so a read error is possible. The chain is built from TRBV5-6 and TRBJ1-6; D is unresolved. Germline lookup yields CDR1 SGHDT and CDR2 YYEEEE. This CDR3 is built from 14 residues. CDR3 nucleotide sequence: TGTGCCAGCAGCTTGGGCGGCTCGGATTCGCCCCTCCACTTT. Translated: CASSLGGSDSPLHF.

V usage is TRBV3-1 (or the pseudogene TRBV3-2) and J usage is TRBJ2-5; D is possibly TRBD1 or TRBD2 (5 bases each). The CDR3 is 14 residues long. Trimming stripped 4 bases from V and 8 bases from J, with 17 bases between. CDR1 is LGHDT, CDR2 YNNKEL, per germline (reference sequence). The CDR3 here is CASSPGPGGNTQYF. In DNA, the CDR3 is TGTGCCAGCAGCCCGGGACCCGGCGGAAATACCCAGTACTTC.

The J gene is TRBJ2-5, the V gene TRBV27; 8 bases line up with TRBD1. Germline CDR1 and CDR2: MNHEY and SMNVEV (reference sequence). The CDR3 is 15 amino acids. V lost 5 bases, J lost 7 bases, and 12 bases stayed unmatched. CDR3 residues: CASSPRDRPLGTQYF. CDR3 in DNA: TGTGCCAGCAGTCCCCGGGACAGGCCTCTCGGGACCCAGTACTTC.

This chain connects TRBV3-1 (or the pseudogene TRBV3-2) to TRBJ1-4, with 9 positions matching TRBD1. The CDR3 has 16 amino acids. The V and J ends lost 1 base and 8 bases, in that order; junction bases with no gene match: 8. The V gene's germline CDR1 is LGHDT and CDR2 YNNKEL (reference sequence). The CDR3 DNA sequence: TGTGCCAGCAGCCAAGGGGGGACAGGGCTCAGAGAAAAACTGTTTTTT. Protein product: CASSQGGTGLREKLFF.

The chain joins TRBV27 to TRBJ1-5; D call uncertain. The CDR3 has 15 residues. Trimming pared 6 bases from V and 0 bases from J, leaving 12 bases between. The germline CDR1 and CDR2 sequences are MNHEY and SMNVEV (reference sequence). CDR3 in amino acids: CASRGGVNSNQPQHF. The DNA of the CDR3 is TGTGCCAGCAGAGGTGGGGTAAATAGCAATCAGCCCCAGCATTTT.

The rearrangement links TRBV7-3 to TRBJ2-3, with D possibly TRBD2 on 7 matching bases. V was pared by 1 base and J by 3 bases, with 11 bases between. The CDR3 loop spans 15 amino acids. Per germline, CDR1 SGHTA and CDR2 FQGTGA. In DNA form, the CDR3 reads TGTGCCAGCAGCTTAAGGGGGGGCGAGACAGATACGCAGTATTTT. Its translation is CASSLRGGETDTQYF.

This clone was recorded once. The chain links TRBV5-8 to TRBJ2-5, with D possibly matching TRBD2 (5 bases). V lost 0 bases to trimming and J lost 0 bases, with 6 bases between them. Germline V gene lookup returns CDR1 SGHTS and CDR2 YDEGEE. The CDR3 has 14 amino acids. The CDR3 spells CASSLGGYQETQYF. The CDR3 DNA reads TGTGCCAGCAGCTTGGGAGGGTACCAAGAGACCCAGTACTTC. Supplemented by reference TRBV5-8 and TRBJ2-5, the full variable domain reads EAGVTQSPTHLIKTRGQQATLRCSPISGHTSVYWYQQALGLGLQFLLWYDEGEERNRGNFPPRFSGRQFPNYSSELNVNALELEDSALYLCASSLGGYQETQYFGPGTRLLVL.

V is TRBV6-5 and J is TRBJ1-2; unclear D gene. This CDR3 comprises 15 residues. The germline V gene has CDR1 MNHEY and CDR2 SVGAGI. V shed 7 bases and J shed 8 bases, with 23 bases lying between them. CDR3 sequence reads: CASMTLGSPRLGYTF. The CDR3 nucleotides read TGTGCCAGCATGACCTTGGGGAGTCCCAGACTGGGCTACACCTTC.